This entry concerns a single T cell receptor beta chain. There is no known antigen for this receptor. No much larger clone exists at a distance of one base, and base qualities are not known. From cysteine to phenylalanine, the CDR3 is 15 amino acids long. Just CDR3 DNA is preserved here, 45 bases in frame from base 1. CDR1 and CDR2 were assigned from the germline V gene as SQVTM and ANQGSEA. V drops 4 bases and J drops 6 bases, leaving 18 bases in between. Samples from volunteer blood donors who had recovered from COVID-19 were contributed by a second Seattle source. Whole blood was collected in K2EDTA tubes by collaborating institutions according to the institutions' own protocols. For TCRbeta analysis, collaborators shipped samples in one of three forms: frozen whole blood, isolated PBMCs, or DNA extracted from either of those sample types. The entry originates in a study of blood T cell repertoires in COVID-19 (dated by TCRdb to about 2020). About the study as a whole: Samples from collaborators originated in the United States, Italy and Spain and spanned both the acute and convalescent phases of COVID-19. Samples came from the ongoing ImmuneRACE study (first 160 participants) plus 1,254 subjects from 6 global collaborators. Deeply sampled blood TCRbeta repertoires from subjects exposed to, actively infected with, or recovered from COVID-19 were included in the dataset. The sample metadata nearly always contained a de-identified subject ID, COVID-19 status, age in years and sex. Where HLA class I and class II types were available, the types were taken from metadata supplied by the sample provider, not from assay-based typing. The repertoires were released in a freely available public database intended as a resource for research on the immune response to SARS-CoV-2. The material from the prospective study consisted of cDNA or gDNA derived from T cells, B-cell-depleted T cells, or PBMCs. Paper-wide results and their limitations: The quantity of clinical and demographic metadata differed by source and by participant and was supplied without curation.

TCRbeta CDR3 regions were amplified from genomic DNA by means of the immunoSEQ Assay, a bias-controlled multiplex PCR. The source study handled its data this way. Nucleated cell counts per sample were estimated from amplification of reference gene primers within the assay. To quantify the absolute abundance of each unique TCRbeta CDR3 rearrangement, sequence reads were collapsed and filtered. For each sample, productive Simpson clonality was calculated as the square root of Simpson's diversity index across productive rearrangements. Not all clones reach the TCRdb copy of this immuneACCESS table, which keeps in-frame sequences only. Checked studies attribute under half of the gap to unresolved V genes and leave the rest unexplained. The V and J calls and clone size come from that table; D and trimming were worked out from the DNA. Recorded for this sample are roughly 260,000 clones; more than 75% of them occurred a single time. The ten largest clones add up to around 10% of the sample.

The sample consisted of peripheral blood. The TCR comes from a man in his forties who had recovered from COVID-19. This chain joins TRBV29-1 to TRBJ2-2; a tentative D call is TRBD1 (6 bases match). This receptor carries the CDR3 CSVGVLGAGSGELFF. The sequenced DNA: TGCAGCGTTGGGGTATTGGGGGCTGGGTCCGGGGAGCTGTTTTTT.